The 2 T cell receptor beta chains below all came from one sample that was sequenced in a study of blood T cell repertoires in COVID-19. This table comes from immunoSEQ multiplex PCR, and its TCRdb copy is limited to in-frame clones, with some not included. The data hold almost 200,000 clones, with roughly nine tenths observed a single time. Source material: PBMCs or T cells enriched from blood (not recorded which). The origin of the receptors is a woman under 30 who had recovered from COVID-19.

The chain couples TRBV19 to TRBJ1-1, with 8 bases identical to TRBD1. The CDR3 spans 17 residues. V trimming: 2 bases; J trimming: 5 bases; junction bases outside the gene matches: 13. CDR1 is LNHDA, CDR2 SQIVND, per germline (reference sequence). In DNA form, the CDR3 reads TGTGCCAGTAGTATAATAGGCGCGAGCAGGGGGCGTACTGAAGCTTTCTTT. Protein: CASSIIGASRGRTEAFF.

V and J are TRBV11-3 and TRBJ2-5; D not certain. Trimming removed 3 bases at V and 4 bases at J, with 9 bases between. CDR1 and CDR2 from the germline V gene are SGHNT and YENEEA. The CDR3 sequence is 13 residues long. The CDR3, as DNA: TGTGCCAGCAGCTTCAGTCCGGGAGAGACCCAGTACTTC. Translating gives CASSFSPGETQYF.